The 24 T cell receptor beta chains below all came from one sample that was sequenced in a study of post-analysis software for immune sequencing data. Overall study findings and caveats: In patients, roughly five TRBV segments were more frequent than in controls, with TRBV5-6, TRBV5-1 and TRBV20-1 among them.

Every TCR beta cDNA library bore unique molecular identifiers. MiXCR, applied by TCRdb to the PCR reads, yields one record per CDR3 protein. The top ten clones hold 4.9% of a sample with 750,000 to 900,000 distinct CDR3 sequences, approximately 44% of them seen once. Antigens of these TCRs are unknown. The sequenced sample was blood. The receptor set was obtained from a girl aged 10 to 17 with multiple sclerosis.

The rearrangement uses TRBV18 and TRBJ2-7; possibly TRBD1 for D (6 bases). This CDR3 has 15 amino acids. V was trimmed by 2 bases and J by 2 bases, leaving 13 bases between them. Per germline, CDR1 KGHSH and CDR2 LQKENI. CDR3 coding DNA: TGTGCCAGCTCACCAGGGTGGACAGAAACCTACGAGCAGTACTTC. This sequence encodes CASSPGWTETYEQYF. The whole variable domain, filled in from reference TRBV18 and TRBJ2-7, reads NAGVMQNPRHLVRRRGQEARLRCSPMKGHSHVYWYRQLPEEGLKFMVYLQKENIIDESGMPKERFSAEFPKEGPSILRIQQVVRGDSAAYFCASSPGWTETYEQYFGPGTRLTVT.

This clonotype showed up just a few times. CDR3 coding DNA: TGCAGTGCTGGGGGGAAGGGAGTGGAGACCCAGTACTTC. Amino acid sequence: CSAGGKGVETQYF. This chain connects TRBV20-1 to TRBJ2-5, with TRBD2 as a possible D gene (6 bases). The CDR3 runs to 13 residues. Germline CDR1 and CDR2: DFQATT and SNEGSKA (reference sequence). The germline V and J ends were trimmed by 5 bases and 5 bases, with 15 bases remaining between them.

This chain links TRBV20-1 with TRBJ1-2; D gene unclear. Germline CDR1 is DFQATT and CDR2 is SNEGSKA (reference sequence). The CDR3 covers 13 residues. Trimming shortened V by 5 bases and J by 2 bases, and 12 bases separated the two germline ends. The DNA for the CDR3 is TGCAGTGCTGACCCAGAGGAGAACTATGGCTACACCTTC. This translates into CSADPEENYGYTF.

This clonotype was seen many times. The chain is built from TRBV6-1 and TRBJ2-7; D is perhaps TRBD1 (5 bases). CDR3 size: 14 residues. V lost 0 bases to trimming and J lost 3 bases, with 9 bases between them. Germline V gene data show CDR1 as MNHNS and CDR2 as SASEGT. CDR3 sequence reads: CASSEADSSYEQYF. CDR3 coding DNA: TGTGCCAGCAGTGAAGCTGACAGCAGCTACGAGCAGTACTTC.

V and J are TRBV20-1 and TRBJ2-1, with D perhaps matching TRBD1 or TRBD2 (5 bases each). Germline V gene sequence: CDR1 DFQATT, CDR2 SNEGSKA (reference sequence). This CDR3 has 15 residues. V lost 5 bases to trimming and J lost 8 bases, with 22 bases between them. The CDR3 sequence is CSAVNPGLQEDEQFF. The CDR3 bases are TGCAGTGCTGTCAATCCGGGCCTACAGGAGGATGAGCAGTTCTTC.

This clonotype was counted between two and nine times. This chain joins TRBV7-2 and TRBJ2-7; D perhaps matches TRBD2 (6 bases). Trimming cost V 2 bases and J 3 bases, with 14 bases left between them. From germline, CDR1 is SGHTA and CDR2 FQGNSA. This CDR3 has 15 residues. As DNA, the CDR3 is TGTGCCAGCAGCTTATACGGGGGAGTCGGCTACGAGCAGTACTTC. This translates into CASSLYGGVGYEQYF.

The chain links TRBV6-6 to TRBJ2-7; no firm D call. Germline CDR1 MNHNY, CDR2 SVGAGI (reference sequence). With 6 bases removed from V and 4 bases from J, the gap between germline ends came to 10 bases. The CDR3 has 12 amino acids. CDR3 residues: CASRAMAYEQYF. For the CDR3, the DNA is TGTGCCAGCAGGGCAATGGCATACGAGCAGTACTTC.

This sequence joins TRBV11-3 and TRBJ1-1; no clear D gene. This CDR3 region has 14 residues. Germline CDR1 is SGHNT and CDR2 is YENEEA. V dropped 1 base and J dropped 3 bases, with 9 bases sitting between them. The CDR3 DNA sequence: TGTGCCAGCAGCTTAGTTGGGAGGGACACTGAAGCTTTCTTT. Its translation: CASSLVGRDTEAFF.

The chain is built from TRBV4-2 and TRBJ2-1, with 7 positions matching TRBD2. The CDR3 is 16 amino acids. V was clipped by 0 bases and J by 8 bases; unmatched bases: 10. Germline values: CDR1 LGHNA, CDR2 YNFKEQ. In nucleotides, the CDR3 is TGTGCCAGCAGCCAAGACCGACTAGCTCGATTGTATGAGCAGTTCTTC. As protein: CASSQDRLARLYEQFF.

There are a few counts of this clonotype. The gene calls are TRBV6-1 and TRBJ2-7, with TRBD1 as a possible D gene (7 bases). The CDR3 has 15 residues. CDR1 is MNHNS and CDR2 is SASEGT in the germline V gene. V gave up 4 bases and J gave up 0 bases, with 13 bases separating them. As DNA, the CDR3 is TGTGCCAGCAGTGTTACAGGGGACTTCTCCTACGAGCAGTACTTC. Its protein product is CASSVTGDFSYEQYF.

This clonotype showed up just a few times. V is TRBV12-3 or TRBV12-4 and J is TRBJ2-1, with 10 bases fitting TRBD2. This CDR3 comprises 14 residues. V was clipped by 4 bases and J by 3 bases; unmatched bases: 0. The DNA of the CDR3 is TGTGCCAGCAGTTGGACTAGCGGCTACAATGAGCAGTTCTTC. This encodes CASSWTSGYNEQFF.

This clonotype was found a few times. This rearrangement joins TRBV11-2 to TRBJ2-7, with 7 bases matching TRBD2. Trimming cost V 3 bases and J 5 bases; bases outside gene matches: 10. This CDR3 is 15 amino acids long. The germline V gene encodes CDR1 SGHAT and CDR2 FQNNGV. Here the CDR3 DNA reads TGTGCCAGCAGCTTGGCGGGACTATTGGGCCACGAGCAGTACTTC. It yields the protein CASSLAGLLGHEQYF. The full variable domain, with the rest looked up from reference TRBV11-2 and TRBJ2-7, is EAGVAQSPRYKIIEKRQSVAFWCNPISGHATLYWYQQILGQGPKLLIQFQNNGVVDDSQLPKDRFSAERLKGVDSTLKIQPAKLEDSAVYLCASSLAGLLGHEQYFGPGTRLTVT.

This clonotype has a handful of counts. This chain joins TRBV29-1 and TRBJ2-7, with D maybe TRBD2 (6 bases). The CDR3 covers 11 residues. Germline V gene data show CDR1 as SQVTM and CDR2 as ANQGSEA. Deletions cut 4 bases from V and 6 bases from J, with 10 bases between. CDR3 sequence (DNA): TGCAGCGTTGGCGGGATTCTCGAGCAGTACTTC. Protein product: CSVGGILEQYF.

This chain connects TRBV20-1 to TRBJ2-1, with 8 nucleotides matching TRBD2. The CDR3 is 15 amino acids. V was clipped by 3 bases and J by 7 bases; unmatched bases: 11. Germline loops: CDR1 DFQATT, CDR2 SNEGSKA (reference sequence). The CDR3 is CSASPRTGTSNEQFF. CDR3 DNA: TGCAGTGCTAGCCCCCGCACCGGGACTAGTAATGAGCAGTTCTTC.

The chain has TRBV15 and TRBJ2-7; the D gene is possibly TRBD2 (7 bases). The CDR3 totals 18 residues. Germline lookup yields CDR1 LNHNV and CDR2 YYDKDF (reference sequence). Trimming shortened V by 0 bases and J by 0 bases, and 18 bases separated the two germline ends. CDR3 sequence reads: CATSRDRGLAAGSYEQYF. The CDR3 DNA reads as TGTGCCACCAGCAGAGATCGGGGGCTAGCGGCCGGCTCCTACGAGCAGTACTTC.

The CDR3 here is CASIQPDRVTF. The CDR3 DNA follows: TGTGCCAGCATTCAACCGGACAGGGTCACCTTC. The chain combines TRBV2 with TRBJ1-2; 8 bases map to TRBD1. The CDR3 runs 11 residues. Germline V gene data show CDR1 as SNHLY and CDR2 as FYNNEI. Trimming removed 7 bases from V and 13 bases from J; junction bases left unmatched: 8.

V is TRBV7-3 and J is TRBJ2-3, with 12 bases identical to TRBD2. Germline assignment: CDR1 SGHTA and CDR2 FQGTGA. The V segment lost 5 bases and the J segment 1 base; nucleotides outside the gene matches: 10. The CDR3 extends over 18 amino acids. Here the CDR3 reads CASSPKPRLAGGTDTQYF. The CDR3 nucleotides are TGTGCCAGCAGCCCGAAACCCCGACTAGCGGGAGGCACAGATACGCAGTATTTT.

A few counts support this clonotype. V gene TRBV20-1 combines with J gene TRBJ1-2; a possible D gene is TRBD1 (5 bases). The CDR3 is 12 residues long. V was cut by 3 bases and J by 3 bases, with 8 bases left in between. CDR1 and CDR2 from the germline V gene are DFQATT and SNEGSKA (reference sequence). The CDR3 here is CSARWGDYGYTF. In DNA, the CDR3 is TGCAGTGCTAGGTGGGGGGACTATGGCTACACCTTC.

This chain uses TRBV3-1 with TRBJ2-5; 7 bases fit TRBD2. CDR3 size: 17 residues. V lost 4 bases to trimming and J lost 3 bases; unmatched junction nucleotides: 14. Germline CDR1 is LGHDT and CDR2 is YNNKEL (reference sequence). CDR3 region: CASSPMWGGELEETQYF. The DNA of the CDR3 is TGTGCCAGCAGCCCAATGTGGGGGGGTGAACTGGAAGAGACCCAGTACTTC.

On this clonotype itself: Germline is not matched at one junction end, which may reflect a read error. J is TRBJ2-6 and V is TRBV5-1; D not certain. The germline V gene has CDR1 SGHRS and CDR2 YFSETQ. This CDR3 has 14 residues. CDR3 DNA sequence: TGCACCAGCAGTGGTTACTCTGGGGCCAACGTCCTGACTTTC. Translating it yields CTSSGYSGANVLTF.

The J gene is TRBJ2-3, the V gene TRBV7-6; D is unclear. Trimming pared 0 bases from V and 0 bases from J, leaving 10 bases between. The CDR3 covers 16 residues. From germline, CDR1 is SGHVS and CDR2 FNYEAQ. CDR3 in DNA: TGTGCCAGCAGCTTAGCGTTGCAGTCTAGCACAGATACGCAGTATTTT. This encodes CASSLALQSSTDTQYF. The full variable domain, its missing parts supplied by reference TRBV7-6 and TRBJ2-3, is GAGVSQSPRYKVTKRGQDVALRCDPISGHVSLYWYRQALGQGPEFLTYFNYEAQQDKSGLPNDRFSAERPEGSISTLTIQRTEQRDSAMYRCASSLALQSSTDTQYFGPGTRLTVL.

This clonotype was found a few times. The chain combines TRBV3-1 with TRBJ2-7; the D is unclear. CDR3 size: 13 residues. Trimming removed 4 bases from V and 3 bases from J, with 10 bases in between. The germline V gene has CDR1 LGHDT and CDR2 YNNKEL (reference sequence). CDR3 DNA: TGTGCCAGCAGCCCAGCACGGTACTACGAGCAGTACTTC. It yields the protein CASSPARYYEQYF.

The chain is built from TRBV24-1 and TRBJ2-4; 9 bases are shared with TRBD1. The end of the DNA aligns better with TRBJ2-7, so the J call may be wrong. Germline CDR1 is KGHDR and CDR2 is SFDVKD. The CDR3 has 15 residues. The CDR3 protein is CATSDGGTGFYEQYF. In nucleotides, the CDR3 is TGTGCCACCAGTGATGGGGGGACAGGGTTTTACGAGCAGTACTTC.

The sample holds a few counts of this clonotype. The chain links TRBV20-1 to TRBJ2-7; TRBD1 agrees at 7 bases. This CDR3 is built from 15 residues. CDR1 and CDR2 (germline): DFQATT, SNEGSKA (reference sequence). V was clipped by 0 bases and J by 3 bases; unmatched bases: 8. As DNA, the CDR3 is TGCAGTGCTAGAGATCCGGGACAGCCGTTCTACGAGCAGTACTTC. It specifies CSARDPGQPFYEQYF.